What follows are 29 T cell receptor beta chains derived from one specimen sequenced in a study of blood T cells in healthy people across ages. For the second PCR, which ran for about 7 to 11 cycles, a sample-barcoded 5' primer and a J-beta primer mix were used. In TCRdb, the 5' RACE reads were re-called with MiXCR into one record per CDR3 protein. The table includes around 1.1 million distinct CDR3 sequences, roughly two fifths detected once. The specimen sequenced was blood. All receptors come from a man aged 18-30 years in good health.

This clonotype was counted ten times or more. The V and J genes are TRBV10-3 and TRBJ2-3; D is unclear. Germline CDR1 is ENHRY and CDR2 is SYGVKD. Between the trimmed V and J ends, which lost 6 bases and 0 bases, there was a span of 10 bases. The CDR3 is made up of 14 amino acids. The CDR3 coding sequence is TGTGCCATCAGGGCCCCCTCTAGCACAGATACGCAGTATTTT. Protein product: CAIRAPSSTDTQYF.

In this sample, this clonotype turned up a few times. This chain links TRBV4-1 with TRBJ2-1; D gene uncertain. The V and J ends lost 0 bases and 0 bases respectively, with 9 bases between them. The CDR3 extends over 16 amino acids. Germline loops: CDR1 MGHRA, CDR2 YSYEKL. The CDR3 sequence: CASSQDGPSSYNEQFF. For the CDR3, the DNA is TGCGCCAGCAGCCAAGATGGCCCGAGCTCCTACAATGAGCAGTTCTTC.

The chain has TRBV6-6 and TRBJ1-5; 7 bases are shared with TRBD1. CDR3 length equals 17 residues. CDR1 is MNHNY, CDR2 SVGAGI, per germline (reference sequence). Trimming at V came to 2 bases and at J to 1 base, leaving 8 bases not matched to a gene. In DNA, the CDR3 is TGTGCCAGCAGTTACGGAAAGGGGACAGTCAGCAATCAGCCCCAGCATTTT. Amino acid sequence: CASSYGKGTVSNQPQHF.

This clonotype was seen only a few times. The V call is TRBV10-3, the J call TRBJ2-1, with 7 bases that match TRBD1. The CDR3 has 14 amino acids. V lost 5 bases, J lost 9 bases, and 10 bases stayed unmatched. Germline CDR1 is ENHRY and CDR2 is SYGVKD. The CDR3 nucleotides read TGTGCCATCAGTTGGCAGGGGGATGGTGGTGAGCAGTTCTTC. Its protein product is CAISWQGDGGEQFF.

This chain uses TRBV7-9 with TRBJ2-1; TRBD1 agrees at 7 bases. Germline trimming cut 3 bases from V and 6 bases from J; bases unmatched to any gene: 11. This CDR3 region has 16 residues. In germline, CDR1 is SEHNR, CDR2 FQNEAQ (reference sequence). The CDR3 DNA sequence: TGTGCCAGCAGCTTGAAGAAGGGGGCCTTGGGCAATGAGCAGTTCTTC. Translating it yields CASSLKKGALGNEQFF.

CDR3 nucleotides: TGTGCCAGCAGTTACTATGGCTCGAGCTCCTACAATGAGCAGTTCTTC. It translates to CASSYYGSSSYNEQFF. The genes are TRBV6-5 and TRBJ2-1; D remains unclear. The CDR3 extends over 16 amino acids. Germline CDR1 reads MNHEY; CDR2 reads SVGAGI. Trimming removed 1 base at V and 0 bases at J, with 10 bases between.

This clonotype was found many times. The chain combines TRBV6-5 with TRBJ1-2, with TRBD1 identical over 8 bases. V lost 6 bases, J lost 5 bases, and 8 bases stayed unmatched. Germline V CDR1 and CDR2: MNHEY, SVGAGI. CDR3 length equals 14 residues. CDR3 sequence: CASSRTGSQYGYTF. CDR3 bases: TGTGCCAGCAGCCGGACAGGGTCTCAATATGGCTACACCTTC.

The V gene is TRBV10-3, the J gene TRBJ2-2; D perhaps matches TRBD1 (5 bases). The V gene's germline CDR1 is ENHRY and CDR2 SYGVKD. This CDR3 region has 15 residues. Trimming removed 11 bases at V and 6 bases at J, with 22 bases between. The chain's CDR3 is CAVSGQGPASGELFF. In nucleotides, the CDR3 is TGTGCCGTCTCCGGACAAGGGCCCGCGTCCGGGGAGCTGTTTTTT.

Many counts were recorded for this clonotype. The chain employs TRBV9 and TRBJ2-3, with D perhaps matching TRBD1 (5 bases). V lost 0 bases, J lost 2 bases, and 10 bases lay in between. This CDR3 has 15 amino acids. The V gene's germline CDR1 is SGDLS and CDR2 YYNGEE. CDR3 in amino acids: CASSVEATVTDTQYF. The CDR3 DNA reads as TGTGCCAGCAGCGTAGAAGCGACAGTCACAGATACGCAGTATTTT.

In its sample, this clonotype was seen a few times. The chain recombines TRBV9 with TRBJ1-2, with D maybe TRBD1 (5 bases). The CDR3 runs to 14 residues. The V and J ends lost 4 bases and 2 bases respectively, with 12 bases between them. Germline assignment: CDR1 SGDLS and CDR2 YYNGEE. The chain's CDR3 is CASSSQGLNYGYTF. Here the CDR3 DNA reads TGTGCCAGCAGCTCCCAGGGCCTGAACTATGGCTACACCTTC.

The sample holds a few counts of this clonotype. V is TRBV7-9 and J is TRBJ2-3, with a possible D match to TRBD2 (6 bases). CDR3 size: 17 residues. The germline V and J ends were trimmed by 2 bases and 0 bases, with 15 bases remaining between them. Germline CDR1 reads SEHNR; CDR2 reads FQNEAQ (reference sequence). The CDR3 reads CASSLLRDGGSTDTQYF. The CDR3 DNA sequence: TGTGCCAGCAGCTTACTACGGGACGGAGGGAGCACAGATACGCAGTATTTT.

This clonotype was seen a few times. V usage is TRBV7-6 and J usage is TRBJ1-2, with unresolved D. Per germline, CDR1 SGHVS and CDR2 FNYEAQ. Between the trimmed V and J ends, which lost 5 bases and 6 bases, there was a span of 16 bases. The CDR3 covers 14 residues. In nucleotides, the CDR3 is TGTGCCAGCAGCCCTAGGAGGGATGTGAATGGCTACACCTTC. It translates to CASSPRRDVNGYTF.

This clonotype was seen a handful of times. V gene TRBV11-2 combines with J gene TRBJ1-2; a weak D match, TRBD1 (6 bases). Germline CDR1 SGHAT, CDR2 FQNNGV. The CDR3 sequence is 15 residues long. V was shortened by 5 bases and J by 6 bases, with 19 bases between the two germline ends. The CDR3 DNA reads TGTGCCAGCAGCCCTCCAGATTGGGCAGGGGATGGCTACACCTTC. This encodes CASSPPDWAGDGYTF.

The rearrangement joins TRBV7-8 to TRBJ2-1, with TRBD2 matching over 13 bases. Germline CDR1 SGHVS, CDR2 FQNEAQ. Trimming cost V 4 bases and J 6 bases; bases outside gene matches: 9. The CDR3 covers 17 residues. CDR3 region: CASSSRLAGGGGNEQFF. In DNA form, the CDR3 reads TGTGCCAGCAGCTCCAGACTAGCGGGGGGAGGTGGCAATGAGCAGTTCTTC.

J is TRBJ1-4 and V is TRBV5-1, with 9 bases aligning to TRBD1. The CDR3 runs 14 residues. CDR1 SGHRS and CDR2 YFSETQ come from the germline V gene. Germline trimming cut 4 bases from V and 9 bases from J; bases unmatched to any gene: 7. CDR3 in amino acids: CASSPGTGKKKLFF. The CDR3 DNA sequence: TGCGCCAGCAGCCCAGGGACAGGGAAAAAAAAACTGTTTTTT.

The chain employs TRBV29-1 and TRBJ2-1; D unresolved. Between the trimmed V and J ends, which lost 3 bases and 2 bases, there was a span of 5 bases. The CDR3 runs 12 residues. Germline assignment: CDR1 SQVTM and CDR2 ANQGSEA. The CDR3 DNA is TGCAGCGTTGACGCTCCCTACAATGAGCAGTTCTTC. Protein sequence: CSVDAPYNEQFF.

Concerning this clonotype: The junction differs from germline at one of its ends, possibly a read error. The chain links TRBV7-7 to TRBJ2-6, with D tentatively TRBD1 (6 bases). This CDR3 is 18 amino acids long. Germline CDR1 SSHAT, CDR2 FNYEAQ (reference sequence). The CDR3 region has the DNA TGTGCTAGCAGCTTTTTTCACAGGGACGACTCTGGGGCCAACGTCCTGACTTTC. Translation gives CASSFFHRDDSGANVLTF.

Notes on this clonotype: A much more abundant neighbour one base away suggests this may be a read error. The chain has TRBV10-3 and TRBJ2-1; maybe TRBD1 (6 bases). Germline V gene data show CDR1 as ENHRY and CDR2 as SYGVKD. Deletions cut 8 bases from V and 10 bases from J, with 12 bases between. CDR3 length equals 11 residues. As DNA, the CDR3 is TGTGCCATCTGCCAGGGGTTGGAGCAGTTCTTC. Amino acids: CAICQGLEQFF.

This clonotype has only one observation. The chain employs TRBV3-1 and TRBJ2-3; 7 nucleotides agree with TRBD1. Germline CDR1 LGHDT, CDR2 YNNKEL (reference sequence). Trimming at V came to 0 bases and at J to 4 bases, leaving 7 bases not matched to a gene. CDR3 size: 16 residues. This CDR3 reads CASSQETGSVPDTQYF. CDR3 sequence (DNA): TGTGCCAGCAGCCAAGAGACAGGGTCAGTCCCAGATACGCAGTATTTT.

This clonotype was counted between two and nine times. The chain has TRBV11-2 and TRBJ2-1, with 10 bases that match TRBD2. V lost 2 bases and J lost 7; bases outside the gene matches: 5. Germline V lookup: CDR1 SGHAT, CDR2 FQNNGV. This CDR3 is 15 amino acids long. The CDR3 region has the DNA TGTGCCAGCAGCTTACTAGCGGGGGAGGGGAATGAGCAGTTCTTC. It encodes CASSLLAGEGNEQFF. Looking up the rest from reference TRBV11-2 and TRBJ2-1 gives the full variable domain: EAGVAQSPRYKIIEKRQSVAFWCNPISGHATLYWYQQILGQGPKLLIQFQNNGVVDDSQLPKDRFSAERLKGVDSTLKIQPAKLEDSAVYLCASSLLAGEGNEQFFGPGTRLTVL.

The table lists this clonotype with a count of one. The chain is built from TRBV4-2 and TRBJ2-4; possibly TRBD2 for D (6 bases). TRBJ2-5 matches the DNA end more closely, so the J call is doubtful. CDR1 is LGHNA, CDR2 YNFKEQ, per germline. This CDR3 has 16 amino acids. CDR3 nucleotide sequence: TGTGCCAGCAGCCAAGGGGACTTAAGGGGTGGGGAGACCCAGTACTTC. Amino acids: CASSQGDLRGGETQYF.

The J gene is TRBJ2-3, the V gene TRBV12-3 or TRBV12-4; D is possibly TRBD1 (5 bases). The V and J ends lost 8 bases and 4 bases respectively, with 16 bases between them. CDR3 length: 14 residues. The CDR3 sequence is CASGQRTGADTQYF. The DNA of the CDR3 is TGTGCCAGCGGCCAACGTACAGGAGCAGATACGCAGTATTTT.

This clonotype has a handful of counts. V gene TRBV29-1 combines with J gene TRBJ2-3; 8 bases are a match to TRBD2. V trimming: 6 bases; J trimming: 11 bases; junction bases outside the gene matches: 7. The CDR3 is 11 amino acids. Looked up from germline, CDR1 is SQVTM and CDR2 is ANQGSEA. The CDR3 loop is CSVPSGGVQYF. As DNA, the CDR3 is TGCAGCGTCCCCAGCGGGGGCGTGCAGTATTTT.

This clonotype was picked up a small number of times. The chain employs TRBV29-1 and TRBJ1-1; D unresolved. CDR1 and CDR2 (germline): SQVTM, ANQGSEA. Trimming pared 6 bases from V and 7 bases from J, leaving 12 bases between. This CDR3 is 11 amino acids long. The CDR3 nucleotides are TGCAGCGTGCGGGATTCGAGTGAAGCTTTCTTT. Residues: CSVRDSSEAFF.

The V call is TRBV29-1, the J call TRBJ1-2; no reliable D call. Germline CDR1 SQVTM, CDR2 ANQGSEA. V shed 3 bases and J shed 4 bases, with 12 bases lying between them. This CDR3 region has 13 residues. CDR3 amino acids: CSVDFPGVYGYTF. The DNA for the CDR3 is TGCAGCGTTGATTTCCCGGGTGTCTATGGCTACACCTTC.

This clonotype was seen a handful of times. V and J are TRBV11-2 and TRBJ2-3; no firm D call. Trimming took 5 bases from V and 2 from J, leaving 11 bases between them. CDR3 length: 14 amino acids. CDR1 and CDR2 from the germline V gene are SGHAT and FQNNGV. The CDR3 DNA reads TGTGCCAGCAGCCCCCCCGGGCCCACAGATACGCAGTATTTT. Amino acid sequence: CASSPPGPTDTQYF.

A few counts support this clonotype. This sequence joins TRBV4-1 and TRBJ1-5, with D perhaps TRBD1 (6 bases). V was trimmed by 2 bases and J by 5 bases, leaving 13 bases between them. In germline, CDR1 is MGHRA, CDR2 YSYEKL. The CDR3 is made up of 15 amino acids. CDR3: CASSQRQVLDQPQHF. CDR3 nucleotides: TGCGCCAGCAGCCAAAGACAGGTTCTCGATCAGCCCCAGCATTTT.

This clonotype showed up just a few times. The chain employs TRBV20-1 and TRBJ2-3; no reliable D call. The germline CDR1 and CDR2 sequences are DFQATT and SNEGSKA (reference sequence). The ends were cut back, 3 bases at V and 0 bases at J, with 10 bases in the middle. The CDR3 extends over 14 amino acids. As DNA, the CDR3 is TGCAGTGCTAGGACCCAAGACAGCACAGATACGCAGTATTTT. Its protein product is CSARTQDSTDTQYF.

The chain recombines TRBV27 with TRBJ2-1, with D unresolved. The CDR3 is 13 residues long. Germline lookup yields CDR1 MNHEY and CDR2 SMNVEV (reference sequence). Trimming removed 8 bases at V and 7 bases at J, with 15 bases between. CDR3: CASGSSDVNEQFF. The CDR3 nucleotides read TGTGCCAGCGGTTCATCGGACGTTAATGAGCAGTTCTTC.